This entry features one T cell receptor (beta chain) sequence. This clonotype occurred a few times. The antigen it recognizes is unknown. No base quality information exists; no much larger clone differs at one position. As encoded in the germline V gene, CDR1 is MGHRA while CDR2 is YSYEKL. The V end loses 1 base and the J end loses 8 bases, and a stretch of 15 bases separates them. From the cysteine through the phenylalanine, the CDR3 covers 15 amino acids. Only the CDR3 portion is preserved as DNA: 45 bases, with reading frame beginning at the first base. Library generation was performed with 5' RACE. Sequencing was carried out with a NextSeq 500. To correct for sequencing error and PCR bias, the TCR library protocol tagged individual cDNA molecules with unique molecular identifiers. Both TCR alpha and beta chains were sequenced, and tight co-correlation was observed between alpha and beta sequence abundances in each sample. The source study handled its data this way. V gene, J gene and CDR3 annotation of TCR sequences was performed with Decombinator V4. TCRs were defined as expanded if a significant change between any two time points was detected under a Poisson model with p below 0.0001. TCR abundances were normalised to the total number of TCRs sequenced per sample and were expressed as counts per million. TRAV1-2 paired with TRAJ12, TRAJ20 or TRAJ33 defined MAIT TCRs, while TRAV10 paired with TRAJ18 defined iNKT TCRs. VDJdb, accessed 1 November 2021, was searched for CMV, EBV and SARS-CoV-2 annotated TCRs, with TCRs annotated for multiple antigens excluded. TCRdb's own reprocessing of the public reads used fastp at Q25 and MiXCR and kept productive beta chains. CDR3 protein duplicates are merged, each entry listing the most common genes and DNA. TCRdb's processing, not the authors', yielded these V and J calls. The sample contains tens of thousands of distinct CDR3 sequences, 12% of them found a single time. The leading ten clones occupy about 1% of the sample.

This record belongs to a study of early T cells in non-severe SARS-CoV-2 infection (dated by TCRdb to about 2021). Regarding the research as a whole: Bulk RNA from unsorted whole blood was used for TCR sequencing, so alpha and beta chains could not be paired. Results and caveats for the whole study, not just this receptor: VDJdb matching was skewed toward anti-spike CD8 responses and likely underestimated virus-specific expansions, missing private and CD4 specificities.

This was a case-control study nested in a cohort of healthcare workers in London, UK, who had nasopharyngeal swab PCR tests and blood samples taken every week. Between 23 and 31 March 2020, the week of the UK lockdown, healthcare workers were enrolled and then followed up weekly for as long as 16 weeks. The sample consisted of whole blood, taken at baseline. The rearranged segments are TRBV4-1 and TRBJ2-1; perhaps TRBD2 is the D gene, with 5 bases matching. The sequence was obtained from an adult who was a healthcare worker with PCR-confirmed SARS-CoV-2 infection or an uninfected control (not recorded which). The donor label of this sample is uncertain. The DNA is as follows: TGCGCCAGCAGCCAAGTCAATCCCTCGAGGGATGAGCAGTTCTTC. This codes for CASSQVNPSRDEQFF.